Given below is one TCR beta chain in context. The antigen is undetermined. Primers: 60 Vbeta forward and 13 Jbeta reverse. The data were produced by immunoSEQ multiplex PCR, yet TCRdb's version contains in-frame clones alone and is incomplete. The sample yields about 140,000 clones, approximately 83% seen once. This CDR3 comprises 14 residues. The germline CDR1 and CDR2 sequences are ENHRY and SYGVKD. V dropped 8 bases and J dropped 0 bases, with 13 bases sitting between them. This specimen comes from a study of cytomegalovirus exposure and HLA in healthy donors. Study-wide background: One earlier analysis, a look at 150 million to 200 million T cells, found some 110 million unique TCR beta sequences.

Study conclusions and caveats: Near-uniform donor sequencing depth was presumed by presence/absence analyses. HLA allele associations emerged for about 18,000 TCR beta sequences in a later analysis, at 0.05 false discovery rate. Solely CMV serostatus was available to characterize immune exposure.

Source material: PBMCs. This TCR was recovered from a man in his forties or fifties in good health and CMV-seropositive. The chain joins TRBV10-3 to TRBJ1-1, with D perhaps TRBD1 (5 bases). CDR3 coding DNA: TGTGCCATCCGGGGCGGGGCCTTGAACACTGAAGCTTTCTTT. It encodes CAIRGGALNTEAFF.